This entry concerns a single TCR beta chain. This receptor's antigen is unknown. Base qualities were left out, and no much larger clone turns up one base away. Library prep was done by PCR. These reads were obtained on an Illumina HiSeq 4000. The TCR beta-chain CDR3 region of each patient was profiled by high-throughput sequencing. Per the authors' processing: Drawing on CDR3 differences between clinicopathological groups, the researchers built a classifier meant to tell apart patients with distant-metastatic papillary thyroid cancer. The Shannon index was used to assess repertoire diversity, and the Morisita-Horn index was used to assess tumor-blood repertoire similarity. The raw public reads went through TCRdb reprocessing: fastp at Q25, MiXCR clone calling, in-frame beta chains kept. TCRdb, not the original authors, processed these V and J calls. This sample has 25,000 to 35,000 clones in its table, and 25% to 30% of those were observed once. About 32% of the sample rests with the top ten.

The cysteine opens and the phenylalanine closes a CDR3 of 13 amino acids. Only the CDR3 part of the read is kept: 39 bases, read in frame from the first base. CDR1 MNHEY and CDR2 SVGAGI are derived from the germline V gene. Trimming takes 3 bases from V and 2 bases from J, and the germline ends sit 4 bases apart. The data are from a study of metastatic and nonmetastatic thyroid tumors (dated by TCRdb to about 2020). In the study overall: The researchers compared repertoires between peripheral blood samples and tumor or nodule tissue samples from patients with malignant or benign thyroid disease.

No patient had received any treatment before thyroid surgery. Using T-cell receptor beta sequencing, the study looked back at clinical samples from patients collected from about 2011 to 2019. The investigation overall reported the following: TCR beta diversity was reported as significantly higher in malignant tumors than in benign nodules, in both blood and tumor samples.

The sequenced material came from blood. The clonotype comes from a female donor with papillary thyroid cancer or a benign thyroid nodule (not recorded which). Some clones in this sample may be carry-over from other donors' samples. In this chain, TRBV6-5 is recombined with TRBJ1-4, with the D gene not confidently named. Here the CDR3 is given as CASSYGTNEKLFF. The DNA sequence reads TGTGCCAGCAGTTATGGGACTAATGAAAAACTGTTTTTT.